The 29 T cell receptor beta chains listed next were all sequenced from one sample in a study of regulatory T cells in long-lasting Graves disease. Sequencing libraries for TCR beta were prepared with iRepertoire HTBI primers and Arm-PCR of CDR3 regions. Using its own MiXCR run on the multiplex PCR reads, TCRdb lists one record per CDR3 protein. The sample comprises around 480,000 distinct CDR3 sequences, about 17% of which are singletons, and 9% to 15% rests with the top ten. Indicated time point: newly diagnosed GD, antithyroid drugs for less than 3 months. Following extraction of RNA from PBMCs, that RNA was used to make the TCR library. The same data also contributed to another study, on T cells in Graves' hyperthyroidism and ophthalmopathy.

Sequenced material: peripheral blood mononuclear cells (PBMCs), taken at new diagnosis, from a patient treated with antithyroid drugs. All receptors come from a man aged 35-49 years with Graves disease.

This clonotype was detected ten times or more. This chain joins TRBV7-2 and TRBJ2-3; tentatively, D is TRBD2 (6 bases). V shed 6 bases and J shed 4 bases, with 11 bases lying between them. The germline V gene encodes CDR1 SGHTA and CDR2 FQGNSA. The CDR3 consists of 13 residues. This CDR3 is CASSYGGPDTQYF. The CDR3, as DNA: TGTGCCAGCAGTTATGGAGGGCCAGATACGCAGTATTTT.

About this clonotype: One base away lies a much larger clone, so this may be a sequencing read error. The chain is built from TRBV28 and TRBJ2-1, with TRBD1 as a possible D gene (6 bases). This CDR3 has 12 residues. V dropped 3 bases and J dropped 10 bases, with 10 bases sitting between them. Germline V gives CDR1 MDHEN, CDR2 SYDVKM. CDR3 DNA: TGTGCCAGCAGTTTGGCAGGGGCAGAGCAGTTCTTC. Translation: CASSLAGAEQFF.

The rearrangement links TRBV7-9 to TRBJ2-2; tentatively, D is TRBD2 (5 bases). The germline V gene has CDR1 SEHNR and CDR2 FQNEAQ (reference sequence). V was clipped by 3 bases and J by 5 bases, with 16 bases between them. The CDR3 is made up of 16 amino acids. The CDR3: CASSFRAQRKTGELFF. CDR3 nucleotide sequence: TGTGCCAGCAGCTTCCGGGCCCAGCGGAAGACCGGGGAGCTGTTTTTT.

This clonotype was counted only a few times. V gene TRBV3-1 combines with J gene TRBJ2-5, with D possibly matching TRBD1 (5 bases). The CDR3 has 16 residues. Per germline, CDR1 LGHDT and CDR2 YNNKEL (reference sequence). V lost 4 bases and J 5 bases, leaving 20 bases between the germline ends. The CDR3 is CASSLNARGSKETQYF. The CDR3 nucleotides are TGTGCCAGCAGCCTAAACGCTAGGGGATCTAAGGAGACCCAGTACTTC.

This clonotype was counted many times. J is TRBJ2-1 and V is TRBV20-1; possible D gene TRBD1, 6 bases. Germline V CDR1 and CDR2: DFQATT, SNEGSKA (reference sequence). Trimming removed 6 bases from V and 2 bases from J, with 17 bases in between. This CDR3 is built from 15 residues. CDR3 sequence reads: CSAPKFGGPYNEQFF. The CDR3 nucleotides are TGCAGTGCCCCCAAATTTGGGGGCCCCTACAATGAGCAGTTCTTC.

The chain uses TRBV30 and TRBJ2-2; D is ambiguous. V lost 6 bases and J 2 bases, leaving 19 bases between the germline ends. There are 16 residues in the CDR3. CDR1 is GTSNPN, CDR2 SVGIG, per germline (reference sequence). The CDR3 reads CACPVSSRANTGELFF. The CDR3 DNA reads as TGTGCCTGTCCCGTTTCCAGTCGGGCAAACACCGGGGAGCTGTTTTTT. Looking up the rest from reference TRBV30 and TRBJ2-2 gives the full variable domain: SQTIHQWPATLVQPVGSPLSLECTVEGTSNPNLYWYRQAAGRGLQLLFYSVGIGQISSEVPQNLSASRPQDRQFILSSKKLLLSDSGFYLCACPVSSRANTGELFFGEGSRLTVL.

This clonotype came up many times. This chain joins TRBV7-3 and TRBJ1-2, with a possible D match to TRBD1 (6 bases). V was trimmed by 5 bases and J by 10 bases, leaving 14 bases between them. This CDR3 is 12 amino acids long. Per germline, CDR1 SGHTA and CDR2 FQGTGA. CDR3 bases: TGTGCCAGCAGCCAGGACAGTATCCACTACACCTTC. Residues: CASSQDSIHYTF.

This clonotype was seen only a few times. The J gene is TRBJ1-1, the V gene TRBV9; D remains ambiguous. V lost 0 bases and J 5 bases, leaving 8 bases between the germline ends. There are 13 residues in the CDR3. Germline loops: CDR1 SGDLS, CDR2 YYNGEE. The CDR3 spells CASSVEGQTEAFF. The CDR3 DNA reads as TGTGCCAGCAGCGTAGAGGGTCAGACTGAAGCTTTCTTT.

This clonotype has at least ten counts. The CDR3 reads CATGQGANTGELFF. In DNA form, the CDR3 reads TGTGCCACCGGACAGGGCGCGAACACCGGGGAGCTGTTTTTT. The genes are TRBV24-1 and TRBJ2-2; 8 bases agree with TRBD1. V lost 9 bases, J lost 0 bases, and 2 bases stayed unmatched. CDR3 size: 14 residues. Germline assignment: CDR1 KGHDR and CDR2 SFDVKD.

There are many counts of this clonotype. The chain links TRBV11-2 to TRBJ2-7; the match to TRBD1 covers 11 bases. Germline V gives CDR1 SGHAT, CDR2 FQNNGV. The CDR3 is made up of 17 amino acids. V lost 5 bases, J lost 0 bases, and 9 bases stayed unmatched. CDR3 nucleotide sequence: TGTGCCAGCAGCAAGCGGCCCGGACAGGGGGCCTCCTACGAGCAGTACTTC. Its protein product is CASSKRPGQGASYEQYF.

The chain is built from TRBV7-8 and TRBJ2-1; 7 nucleotides align to TRBD2. Germline V gives CDR1 SGHVS, CDR2 FQNEAQ. CDR3 length equals 15 residues. J gave up 7 bases and V 4 bases, and 10 bases lay outside the gene matches. The CDR3 is CASSSSGGSRNEQFF. The CDR3 DNA is TGTGCCAGCAGCTCCTCCGGCGGGAGCAGGAATGAGCAGTTCTTC.

The CDR3 is CASSLAPLLEAFF. In nucleotides, the CDR3 is TGTGCCAGCAGCTTAGCGCCCCTTCTTGAAGCTTTCTTT. The J gene is TRBJ1-1, the V gene TRBV7-2; no clear D. V was cut by 0 bases and J by 7 bases, with 9 bases left in between. The CDR3 has 13 residues. Germline V gene sequence: CDR1 SGHTA, CDR2 FQGNSA.

This clonotype was observed at least ten times. The chain's CDR3 is CASSPSGRGYYEQYF. In DNA form, the CDR3 reads TGTGCCAGCAGTCCTAGCGGGAGAGGATACTACGAGCAGTACTTC. The chain uses TRBV12-3 or TRBV12-4 and TRBJ2-7; 10 bases are shared with TRBD2. This CDR3 spans 15 amino acids. V was clipped by 5 bases and J by 3 bases; unmatched bases: 7.

This clonotype was counted many times. The CDR3 here is CASTERQTYEQYF. In nucleotides, the CDR3 is TGTGCCAGCACCGAAAGACAGACCTACGAGCAGTACTTC. The V and J genes are TRBV6-1 and TRBJ2-7; possible D gene TRBD1, 5 bases. The CDR3 sequence is 13 residues long. The germline V gene has CDR1 MNHNS and CDR2 SASEGT. Deletions cut 7 bases from V and 2 bases from J, with 12 bases between.

This chain connects TRBV28 to TRBJ1-5, with D perhaps matching TRBD1 (5 bases). The CDR3 extends over 15 amino acids. The V end lost 6 bases, the J end lost 1 base, and 13 bases lay between the germline ends. From germline, CDR1 is MDHEN and CDR2 SYDVKM. CDR3 DNA: TGTGCCAGCAGCCGAGGGGAGGGAAGCAATCAGCCCCAGCATTTT. Protein sequence: CASSRGEGSNQPQHF.

This clonotype was seen at least ten times. This sequence joins TRBV6-1 and TRBJ2-7, with D possibly being TRBD1 (6 bases). Germline CDR1 is MNHNS and CDR2 is SASEGT. Deletions cut 6 bases from V and 2 bases from J, with 14 bases between. This CDR3 is 14 amino acids long. Here the CDR3 reads CASSVGGTTYEQYF. The CDR3 DNA is TGTGCCAGCAGCGTAGGGGGAACTACCTACGAGCAGTACTTC.

The genes are TRBV11-2 and TRBJ2-1, with 12 bases lining up with TRBD2. CDR3 size: 16 residues. Germline CDR1 and CDR2: SGHAT and FQNNGV. V was clipped by 4 bases and J by 6 bases; unmatched bases: 7. The CDR3: CASSSRLAGGVNEQFF. CDR3 in DNA: TGTGCCAGCAGCTCCCGGCTAGCGGGGGGGGTCAATGAGCAGTTCTTC.

This clonotype was detected ten times or more. The V gene is TRBV28, the J gene TRBJ2-5; D remains unclear. Looked up from germline, CDR1 is MDHEN and CDR2 is SYDVKM. The CDR3 consists of 10 residues. V lost 5 bases and J 5 bases, leaving 3 bases between the germline ends. CDR3 sequence reads: CASSDETQYF. CDR3 bases: TGTGCCAGCAGTGATGAGACCCAGTACTTC.

This clonotype was counted only a few times. The chain recombines TRBV10-2 with TRBJ1-1; weak D call: TRBD1 (6 bases). Germline V gives CDR1 WSHSY, CDR2 SAAADI. V shed 6 bases and J shed 6 bases, with 17 bases lying between them. This CDR3 spans 14 amino acids. The CDR3 reads CASREPGTSSEAFF. CDR3 DNA: TGCGCCAGCAGAGAACCCGGGACATCTTCTGAAGCTTTCTTT.

The chain combines TRBV19 with TRBJ2-5, with 12 bases aligning to TRBD1. CDR3 size: 13 residues. The germline V gene encodes CDR1 LNHDA and CDR2 SQIVND (reference sequence). V lost 9 bases, J lost 5 bases, and 4 bases stayed unmatched. The CDR3 nucleotides read TGTGCCAGCGGGACAGGGGGCGAGGAGACCCAGTACTTC. Translated, it gives CASGTGGEETQYF.

This clonotype has ten or more counts. The CDR3: CAWGQGRSYNEQFF. Here the CDR3 DNA reads TGTGCCTGGGGACAGGGGCGCTCCTACAATGAGCAGTTCTTC. This chain joins TRBV30 and TRBJ2-1, with 9 bases matching TRBD1. V trimming: 5 bases; J trimming: 0 bases; junction bases outside the gene matches: 2. This CDR3 region has 14 residues. Germline lookup yields CDR1 GTSNPN and CDR2 SVGIG (reference sequence).

In this sample, this clonotype turned up many times. The J gene is TRBJ2-1, the V gene TRBV7-9; either TRBD1 or TRBD2 may fit D (6 bases each). V was cut by 3 bases and J by 6 bases, with 18 bases left in between. This CDR3 is 16 amino acids long. The germline V gene encodes CDR1 SEHNR and CDR2 FQNEAQ (reference sequence). DNA for the CDR3: TGTGCCAGCAGCTTCAGGGGCGACGAGGGGGGCAATGAGCAGTTCTTC. This sequence encodes CASSFRGDEGGNEQFF.

This clonotype was found a few times. This chain joins TRBV12-3 or TRBV12-4 and TRBJ2-2, with D maybe TRBD2 (6 bases). V lost 5 bases and J lost 6, with 16 bases in between. The CDR3 totals 15 residues. In nucleotides, the CDR3 is TGTGCCAGCAGTCTCGGGGGAAGGGGTCCCGGGGAGCTGTTTTTT. This gives the protein CASSLGGRGPGELFF.

This clonotype was found a few times. V is TRBV2 and J is TRBJ1-5, with 7 bases matching TRBD1. This CDR3 region has 18 residues. Germline V gene data show CDR1 as SNHLY and CDR2 as FYNNEI. V shed 1 base and J 4 bases; nucleotides not matched to a gene: 13. Here the CDR3 reads CASSEDFNRDRRNQPQHF. CDR3 DNA: TGTGCCAGCAGTGAAGATTTCAACCGGGACAGAAGAAATCAGCCCCAGCATTTT.

The genes are TRBV30 and TRBJ2-6; no firm D call. V lost 8 bases and J lost 0, with 11 bases in between. The CDR3 consists of 14 residues. In germline, CDR1 is GTSNPN, CDR2 SVGIG (reference sequence). The CDR3: CARSYHSGANVLTF. The CDR3 DNA sequence: TGTGCCAGATCCTATCACTCTGGGGCCAACGTCCTGACTTTC.

In the case of this clonotype: A much larger clone differs from this one at a single base, so this may be a read error. This chain joins TRBV30 and TRBJ2-7, with TRBD2 matching 13 bases. This CDR3 has 14 amino acids. Germline values: CDR1 GTSNPN, CDR2 SVGIG (reference sequence). CDR3 sequence reads: CVWCVGLAGYEQYF. For the CDR3, the DNA is TGTGTCTGGTGCGTGGGACTAGCGGGATACGAGCAGTACTTC.

V gene TRBV11-3 combines with J gene TRBJ2-1, with 10 positions matching TRBD2. The CDR3 spans 16 residues. The germline V gene has CDR1 SGHNT and CDR2 YENEEA. Unmatched junction bases numbered 7, after V lost 7 bases and J lost 1 base. The chain's CDR3 is CASTDYSGRSYNEQFF. The CDR3 nucleotides read TGTGCCAGCACCGATTATAGCGGGAGGTCCTACAATGAGCAGTTCTTC.

The V gene is TRBV7-9, the J gene TRBJ2-2; 9 positions agree with TRBD2. The V segment lost 7 bases and the J segment 6 bases; nucleotides outside the gene matches: 15. The V gene's germline CDR1 is SEHNR and CDR2 FQNEAQ (reference sequence). This CDR3 has 17 residues. In DNA form, the CDR3 reads TGTGCCAGCATATGGGCTAGCGGGGCCGTTTTGGCCGGGGAGCTGTTTTTT. Protein product: CASIWASGAVLAGELFF. Combining the CDR3 with reference TRBV7-9 and TRBJ2-2 gives the whole variable domain DTGVSQNPRHKITKRGQNVTFRCDPISEHNRLYWYRQTLGQGPEFLTYFQNEAQLEKSRLLSDRFSAERPKGSFSTLEIQRTEQGDSAMYLCASIWASGAVLAGELFFGEGSRLTVL.

To note about this clonotype: One end of the junction is discordant with germline, which a read error may explain. The chain carries TRBV20-1 and TRBJ2-7; the match to TRBD2 covers 11 bases. This CDR3 is 17 amino acids long. Germline V gene lookup returns CDR1 DFQATT and CDR2 SNEGSKA (reference sequence). The CDR3, as DNA: TGCAGTGCTGCCCAAGGCCTGACCGGGACTAGCGGCTACGGGCAGTACTTC. Residues: CSAAQGLTGTSGYGQYF.